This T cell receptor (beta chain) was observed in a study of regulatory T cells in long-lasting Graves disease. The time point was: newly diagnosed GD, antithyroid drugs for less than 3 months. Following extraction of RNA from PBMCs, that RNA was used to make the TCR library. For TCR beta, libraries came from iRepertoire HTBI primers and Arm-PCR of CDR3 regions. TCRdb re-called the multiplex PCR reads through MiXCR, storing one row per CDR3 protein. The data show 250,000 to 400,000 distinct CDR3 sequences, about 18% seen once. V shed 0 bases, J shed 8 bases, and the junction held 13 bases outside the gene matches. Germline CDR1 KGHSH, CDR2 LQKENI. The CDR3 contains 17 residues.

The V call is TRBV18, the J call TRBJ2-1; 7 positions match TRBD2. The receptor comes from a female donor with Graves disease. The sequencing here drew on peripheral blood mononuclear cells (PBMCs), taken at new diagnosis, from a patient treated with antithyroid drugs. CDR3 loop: CASSPPTSILAGDEQFF. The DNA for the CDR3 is TGTGCCAGCTCACCACCCACTAGTATCTTGGCGGGGGATGAGCAGTTCTTC.